This T cell receptor beta chain was recovered during a study of molecular identifiers for immune sequencing clone quantification (dated by TCRdb to 2016 to 2018). For the wider study: For a replicate experiment, RNA from roughly 20,000 or 100,000 naive CD8 T cells was divided into five aliquots, and four of the five aliquots were sequenced. CD8 T cells were used in a methods study to benchmark molecular-identifier clustering-based TCR repertoire sequencing (MIDCIRS) and TCR RNA copy counting. Results the study describes overall, beyond this receptor: In CMV-specific effector cells, clones with more than 20 RNA copies contained over 99% of molecules, whereas in naive cells such clones contained under 1% of molecules. Modeling indicated about 3.1 TCR RNA copies recovered per cell, compared with around 11 by digital PCR, which implies a capture efficiency of about 27%. A single cell's worth of spiked-in Jurkat TCR RNA was reported detectable even among some 920,000 naive CD8 T cells. When barcode sub-clustering was omitted, TCR diversity was inflated by chimeric consensus sequences, with chimeras reaching as high as 47%. The naive libraries included spiked-in Jurkat TCR RNA (about ten copies' worth), and this Jurkat TCR RNA is not part of the donor repertoire. The sizes of highly expanded clones could end up underestimated when identical TCR molecules share a barcode.

The method behind the library was PCR. Sequencing took place on an Illumina HiSeq 4000. Preparation of bulk TCR libraries followed a previously described approach, with the TCR primers listed in Table S5. The Qiagen AllPrep DNA/RNA kit was used to purify total RNA. Reads from multiple sequencing runs of the same library were pooled before analysis. In the authors' own workflow: Reads were retained only if their TCR constant sequence matched exactly, and those retained reads were trimmed to 150 nt and grouped according to their 12-nt molecular barcodes. Reads within each barcode group were sub-clustered using a 15% Levenshtein threshold, and quality-weighted consensus sequences were constructed for each RNA molecule. Non-functional sequences were filtered out, along with any lower-count sequence sitting one edit away from another sequence. Based on a fit of two negative binomial distributions, barcode sub-clusters having less than 20% of the maximum read count were discarded. TCRdb trimmed the raw reads at Q25, called clones with MiXCR and kept productive beta chains. When rows share a CDR3 protein, they turn into one entry using the most common DNA and genes. TCRdb's processing, not the authors' own work, is the source of the V and J calls. Present in this sample are around 65,000 distinct CDR3 sequences, around 20% of which were seen just once. The biggest ten clones account for roughly 1.6% of the sample.

This clonotype was seen at least ten times. Its antigen has not been determined. No clone much larger than this one lies a single base away; base qualities are absent. V sheds 3 bases and J sheds 5 bases, leaving 14 bases between their ends. Spanning cysteine to phenylalanine, the CDR3 consists of 14 amino acids. Only CDR3 DNA remains: 42 bases, in frame from the first base. From the germline V gene, CDR1 is MDHEN and CDR2 is SYDVKM. Libraries of naive CD8 T cells were generated from around 20,000 to 1,000,000 sorted cells, with 10%, 30% or 50% of the purified RNA used. Naive CD8 T cells, defined as CD8+CD4-CCR7+CD45RA+, were FACS-sorted into RLT Plus buffer on a BD FACSAria II. Roughly ten TCR copies' worth of Jurkat RNA were spiked into about 20,000-1,100,000 naive CD8 T cell samples to test detection sensitivity. Enrichment of CD8 T cells was done with RosetteSep CD8+ T Cell Enrichment Cocktail plus Ficoll-Paque, and ACK red cell lysis came afterward.

The sequence is built from TRBV28 and TRBJ2-7; TRBD2 is a possible D gene, resting on 5 matching bases. Sequenced input: naive CD8+ T cells from blood, with Jurkat cell RNA spiked in. Interpreted using the paper, the cell subset or site label stands for: FACS-sorted CD8+CD4-CCR7+CD45RA+ naive T cells. This sequence originates from a human donor in good health. Some libraries in this study had Jurkat cell RNA spiked in. The CDR3 in this case is CASSFSGSADEQYF. The bases read TGTGCCAGCAGTTTTAGTGGGAGTGCCGACGAGCAGTACTTC.